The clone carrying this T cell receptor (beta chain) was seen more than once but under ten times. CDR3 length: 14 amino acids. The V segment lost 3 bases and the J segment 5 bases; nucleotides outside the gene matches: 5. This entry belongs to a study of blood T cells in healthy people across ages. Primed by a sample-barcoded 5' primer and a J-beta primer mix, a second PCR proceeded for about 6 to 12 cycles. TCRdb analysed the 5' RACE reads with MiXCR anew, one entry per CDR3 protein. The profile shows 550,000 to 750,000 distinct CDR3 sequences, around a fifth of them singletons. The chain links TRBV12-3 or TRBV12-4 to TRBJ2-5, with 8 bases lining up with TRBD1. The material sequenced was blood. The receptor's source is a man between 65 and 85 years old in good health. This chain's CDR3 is CASSFSGGGETQYF. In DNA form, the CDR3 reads TGTGCCAGCAGTTTTTCAGGGGGCGGGGAGACCCAGTACTTC.